The text below deals with one T cell receptor (beta chain). Its antigen is as yet unknown. Unexposed donor CD4+ T cells date from 2011-2018, before the COVID-19 pandemic. The cells were cultured for approximately ten days before CD4+ T cells were isolated. Around 2 million PBMCs per well were cultured with 8.5 to 10 IU/ml IL-2. This sample is part of a study of CD4 T cells in relation to SARS-CoV-2 and coronaviruses. For the study at large: ViraFEST: approximately nine-day antigen culture of PBMCs, then TCR beta CDR3 sequencing. Whole-study findings and limits: Monoreactive clones expanded significantly more to SARS-CoV-2 than crossreactive clones did. Pre-pandemic and post-infection samples never came from the same donor.

V was shortened by 7 bases and J by 2 bases, with 11 bases between the two germline ends. This CDR3 has 13 amino acids. TCRdb's copy holds only in-frame clones and misses some; the assay was immunoSEQ multiplex PCR. The sample has 20,000 to 25,000 clones; 76% are singletons. The sample taken for sequencing was CD4+ T cells from PBMCs, cultured in vitro. This receptor was identified in a human donor in good health. The V call is TRBV12-3 or TRBV12-4, the J call TRBJ1-2, with D possibly being TRBD1 (6 bases). CDR3 in DNA: TGTGCCAGCACTCGGACAGAGAACTATGGCTACACCTTC. Translated, it gives CASTRTENYGYTF.